This entry is about one TCR beta chain. What it binds is not known. The source of the sample is a study of T-cell memory formation after mild COVID-19. About the research overall: The two donors had largely donor-specific TCR clusters.

Regarding the study as a whole: Clones that shrank (day 15 to 85) were balanced CD4/CD8, whereas later expanders leaned CD4+. Pre-infection memory held some responding clones, suggesting pre-existing cross-reactive T cells responded.

TCRdb processed the 5' RACE reads anew with MiXCR; each CDR3 protein has one entry. The table has under 150,000 distinct CDR3 sequences, approximately 15% seen once. Germline CDR1 is MGHRA and CDR2 is YSYEKL. The junction had 5 bases not matched to a gene; V was cut back by 1 base and J by 2 bases. The CDR3 runs 15 residues. The receptor was derived from an adult woman who had mild COVID-19 (a few samples of this study predate the infection). Cell type and time point are not known. Sample: PBMCs or a T cell subset sorted from them (not recorded which). The chain recombines TRBV4-1 with TRBJ2-7, with 7 bases lining up with TRBD1. Here the CDR3 reads CASSQVGTDPYEQYF. Written as DNA, the CDR3 is TGCGCCAGCAGCCAAGTGGGGACAGACCCCTACGAGCAGTACTTC.